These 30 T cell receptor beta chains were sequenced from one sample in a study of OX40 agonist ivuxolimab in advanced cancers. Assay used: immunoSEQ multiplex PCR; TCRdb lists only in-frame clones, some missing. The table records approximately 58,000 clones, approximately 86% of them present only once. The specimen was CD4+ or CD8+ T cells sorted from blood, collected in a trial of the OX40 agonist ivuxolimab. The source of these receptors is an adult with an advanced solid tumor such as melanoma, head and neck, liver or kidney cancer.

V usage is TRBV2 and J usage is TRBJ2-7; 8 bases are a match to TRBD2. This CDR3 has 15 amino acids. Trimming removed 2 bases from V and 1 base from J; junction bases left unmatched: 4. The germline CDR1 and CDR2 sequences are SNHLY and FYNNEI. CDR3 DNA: TGTGCCAGCAGTGAACCTCGGGGGGGATCCTACGAGCAGTACTTC. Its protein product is CASSEPRGGSYEQYF.

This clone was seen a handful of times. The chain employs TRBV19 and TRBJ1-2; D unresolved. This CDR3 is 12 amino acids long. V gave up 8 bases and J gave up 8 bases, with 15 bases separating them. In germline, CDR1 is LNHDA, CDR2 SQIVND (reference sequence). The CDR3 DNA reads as TGTGCCAGTTCTACATCAAATGGAGGCTACACCTTC. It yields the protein CASSTSNGGYTF.

CDR3 bases: TGTGCCAGCAGCTTAGTCACCGGGTTCAACACTGAAGCTTTCTTT. It is translated as CASSLVTGFNTEAFF. This chain joins TRBV11-2 and TRBJ1-1, with D unresolved. Germline CDR1 and CDR2: SGHAT and FQNNGV. This CDR3 has 15 residues. The germline V and J ends were trimmed by 1 base and 2 bases, with 11 bases remaining between them.

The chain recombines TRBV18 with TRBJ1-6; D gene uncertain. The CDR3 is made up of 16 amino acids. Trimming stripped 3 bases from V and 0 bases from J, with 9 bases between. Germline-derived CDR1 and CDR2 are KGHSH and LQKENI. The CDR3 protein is CASSPDLSSYNSPLHF. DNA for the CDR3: TGTGCCAGCTCACCGGACCTAAGCTCCTATAATTCACCCCTCCACTTT.

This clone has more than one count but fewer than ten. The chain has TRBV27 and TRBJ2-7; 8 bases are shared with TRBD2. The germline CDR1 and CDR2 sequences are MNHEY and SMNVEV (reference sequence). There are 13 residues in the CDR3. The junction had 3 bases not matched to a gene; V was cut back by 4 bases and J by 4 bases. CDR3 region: CASSWGLEYEQYF. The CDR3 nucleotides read TGTGCCAGCAGTTGGGGACTAGAATACGAGCAGTACTTC.

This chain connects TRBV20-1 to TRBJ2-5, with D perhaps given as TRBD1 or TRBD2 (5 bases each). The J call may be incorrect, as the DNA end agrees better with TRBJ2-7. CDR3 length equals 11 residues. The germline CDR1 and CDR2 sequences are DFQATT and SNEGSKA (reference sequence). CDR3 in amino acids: CSGVGAYEQYF. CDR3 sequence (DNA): TGCAGTGGGGTGGGGGCCTACGAGCAGTACTTC.

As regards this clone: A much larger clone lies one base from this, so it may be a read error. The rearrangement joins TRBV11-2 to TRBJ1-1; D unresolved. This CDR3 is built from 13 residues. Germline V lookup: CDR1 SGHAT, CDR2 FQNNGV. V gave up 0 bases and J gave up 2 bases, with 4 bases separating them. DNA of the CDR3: TGTGCCAGCAGCTTAGATAGAAACACTGAAGCTTTCTTT. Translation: CASSLDRNTEAFF.

CDR3 sequence reads: CASSFQFGFYEQYF. CDR3 nucleotides: TGCGCCAGCAGCTTTCAATTCGGTTTCTACGAGCAGTACTTC. The chain uses TRBV5-1 and TRBJ2-7, with unresolved D. V lost 2 bases and J lost 3, with 12 bases in between. Germline V gene data show CDR1 as SGHRS and CDR2 as YFSETQ. This CDR3 spans 14 amino acids.

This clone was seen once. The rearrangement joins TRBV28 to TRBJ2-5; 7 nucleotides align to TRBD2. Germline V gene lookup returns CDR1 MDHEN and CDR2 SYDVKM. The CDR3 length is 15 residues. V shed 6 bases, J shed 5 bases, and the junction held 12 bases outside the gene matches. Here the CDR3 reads CASRLRGGRDETQYF. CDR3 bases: TGTGCCAGCAGACTGCGGGGAGGGAGGGATGAGACCCAGTACTTC.

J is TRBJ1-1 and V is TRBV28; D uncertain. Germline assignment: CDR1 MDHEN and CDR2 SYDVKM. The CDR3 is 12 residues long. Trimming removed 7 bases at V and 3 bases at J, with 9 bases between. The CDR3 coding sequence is TGTGCCAGCAAGCTAGTGCACACTGAAGCTTTCTTT. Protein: CASKLVHTEAFF.

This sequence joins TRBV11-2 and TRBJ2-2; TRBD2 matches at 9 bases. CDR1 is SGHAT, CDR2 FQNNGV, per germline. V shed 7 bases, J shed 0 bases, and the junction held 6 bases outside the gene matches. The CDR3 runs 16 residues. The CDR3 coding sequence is TGTGCCAGCACTAACCTAGCGGGACCGAACACCGGGGAGCTGTTTTTT. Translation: CASTNLAGPNTGELFF. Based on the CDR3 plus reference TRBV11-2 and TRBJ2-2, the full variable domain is EAGVAQSPRYKIIEKRQSVAFWCNPISGHATLYWYQQILGQGPKLLIQFQNNGVVDDSQLPKDRFSAERLKGVDSTLKIQPAKLEDSAVYLCASTNLAGPNTGELFFGEGSRLTVL.

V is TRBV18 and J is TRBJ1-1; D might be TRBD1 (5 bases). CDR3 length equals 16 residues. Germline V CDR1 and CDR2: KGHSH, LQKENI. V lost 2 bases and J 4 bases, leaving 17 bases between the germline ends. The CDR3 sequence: CASSPFGPGQITEAFF. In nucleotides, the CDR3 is TGTGCCAGCTCACCATTCGGTCCGGGGCAAATCACTGAAGCTTTCTTT.

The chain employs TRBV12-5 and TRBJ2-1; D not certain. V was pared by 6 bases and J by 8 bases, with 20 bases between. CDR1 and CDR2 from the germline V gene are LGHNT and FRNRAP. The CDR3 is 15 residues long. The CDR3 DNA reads TGTGCTAGTGGACCAGAGACGCTTACCGGGCATGAGCAGTTCTTC. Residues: CASGPETLTGHEQFF.

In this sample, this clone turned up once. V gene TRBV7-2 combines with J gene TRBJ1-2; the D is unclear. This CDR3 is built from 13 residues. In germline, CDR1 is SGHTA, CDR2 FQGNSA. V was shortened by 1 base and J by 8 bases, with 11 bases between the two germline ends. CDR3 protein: CASSLGHLGGYTF. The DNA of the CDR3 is TGTGCCAGCAGCTTAGGCCACCTGGGGGGCTACACCTTC.

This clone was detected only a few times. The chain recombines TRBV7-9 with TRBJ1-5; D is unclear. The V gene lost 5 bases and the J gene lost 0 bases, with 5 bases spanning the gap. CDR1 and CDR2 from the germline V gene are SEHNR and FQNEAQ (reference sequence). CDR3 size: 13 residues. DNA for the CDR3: TGTGCCAGCAGCACGGATAGCAATCAGCCCCAGCATTTT. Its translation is CASSTDSNQPQHF.

CDR3 in DNA: TGCGCCAGCAGCTTGTCCGGGACTGACAATGAGCAGTTCTTC. Translating it yields CASSLSGTDNEQFF. V and J are TRBV5-1 and TRBJ2-1; D possibly corresponds to TRBD2 (6 bases). The CDR3 covers 14 residues. Germline lookup yields CDR1 SGHRS and CDR2 YFSETQ. Trimming cost V 1 base and J 5 bases, with 10 bases left between them.

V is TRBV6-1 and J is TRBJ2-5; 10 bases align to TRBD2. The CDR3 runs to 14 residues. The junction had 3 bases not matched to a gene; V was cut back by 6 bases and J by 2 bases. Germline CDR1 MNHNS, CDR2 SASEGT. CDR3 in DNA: TGTGCCAGCAGAGAACTAGCGGGACAAGAGACCCAGTACTTC. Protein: CASRELAGQETQYF.

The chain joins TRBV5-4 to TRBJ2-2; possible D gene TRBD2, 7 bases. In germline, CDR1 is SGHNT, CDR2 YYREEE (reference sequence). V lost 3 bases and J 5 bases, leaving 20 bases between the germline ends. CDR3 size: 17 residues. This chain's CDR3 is CASSSGLQGRETGELFF. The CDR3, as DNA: TGTGCCAGCAGCTCGGGTCTCCAGGGGCGGGAGACCGGGGAGCTGTTTTTT.

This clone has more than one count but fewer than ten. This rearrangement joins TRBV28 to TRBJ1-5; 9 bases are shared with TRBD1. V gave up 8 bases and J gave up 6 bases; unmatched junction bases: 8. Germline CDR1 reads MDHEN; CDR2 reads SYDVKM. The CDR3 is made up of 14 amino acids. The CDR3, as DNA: TGTGCCAGCCTACAGGGGGCTATTGGTCAGCCCCAGCATTTT. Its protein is CASLQGAIGQPQHF.

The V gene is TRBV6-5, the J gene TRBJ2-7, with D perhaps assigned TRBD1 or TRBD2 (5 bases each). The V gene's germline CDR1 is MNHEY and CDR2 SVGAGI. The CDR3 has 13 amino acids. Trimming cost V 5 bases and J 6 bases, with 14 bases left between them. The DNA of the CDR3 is TGTGCCAGCAGTCGCCGGGACCGGAGCGAGCAGTACTTC. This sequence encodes CASSRRDRSEQYF.

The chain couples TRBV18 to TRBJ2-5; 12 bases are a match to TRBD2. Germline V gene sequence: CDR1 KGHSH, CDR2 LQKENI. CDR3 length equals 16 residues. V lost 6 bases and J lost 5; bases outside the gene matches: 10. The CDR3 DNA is TGTGCCAGCTCTTCAGGGACTAGCGGGTCCAAGGAGACCCAGTACTTC. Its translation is CASSSGTSGSKETQYF.

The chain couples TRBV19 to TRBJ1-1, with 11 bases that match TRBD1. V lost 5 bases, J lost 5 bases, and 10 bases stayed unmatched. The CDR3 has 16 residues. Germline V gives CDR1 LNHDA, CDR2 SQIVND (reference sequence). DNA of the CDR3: TGTGCCAGTAGTTTGGTGGACAGGGGGCGGATTACTGAAGCTTTCTTT. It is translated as CASSLVDRGRITEAFF.

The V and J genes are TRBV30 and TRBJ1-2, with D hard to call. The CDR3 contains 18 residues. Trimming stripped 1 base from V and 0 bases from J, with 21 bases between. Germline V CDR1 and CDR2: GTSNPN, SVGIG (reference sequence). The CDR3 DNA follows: TGTGCCTGGAGTGAGGGTCTCACCAACCCATTCGCTAACTATGGCTACACCTTC. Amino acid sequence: CAWSEGLTNPFANYGYTF.

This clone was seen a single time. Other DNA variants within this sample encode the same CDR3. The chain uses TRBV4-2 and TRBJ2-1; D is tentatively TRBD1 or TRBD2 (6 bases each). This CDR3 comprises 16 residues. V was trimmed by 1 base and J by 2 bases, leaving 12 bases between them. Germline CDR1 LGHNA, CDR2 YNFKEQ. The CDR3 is CASSQGAGGTYNEQFF. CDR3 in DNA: TGTGCCAGCAGCCAAGGCGCCGGGGGCACCTACAATGAGCAGTTCTTC.

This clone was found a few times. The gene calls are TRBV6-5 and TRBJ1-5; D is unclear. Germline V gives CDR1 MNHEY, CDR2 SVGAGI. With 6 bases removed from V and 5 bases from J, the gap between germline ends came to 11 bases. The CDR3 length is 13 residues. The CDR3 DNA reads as TGTGCCAGCAGAACCTCCAGGCATCAGCCCCAGCATTTT. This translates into CASRTSRHQPQHF.

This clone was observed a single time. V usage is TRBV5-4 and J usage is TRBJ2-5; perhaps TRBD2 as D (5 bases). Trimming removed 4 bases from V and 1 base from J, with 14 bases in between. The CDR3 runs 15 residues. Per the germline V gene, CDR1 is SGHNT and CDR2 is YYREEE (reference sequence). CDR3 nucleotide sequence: TGTGCCAGCAGCCAGAAAAGCGGCCCCCAAGAGACCCAGTACTTC. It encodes CASSQKSGPQETQYF.

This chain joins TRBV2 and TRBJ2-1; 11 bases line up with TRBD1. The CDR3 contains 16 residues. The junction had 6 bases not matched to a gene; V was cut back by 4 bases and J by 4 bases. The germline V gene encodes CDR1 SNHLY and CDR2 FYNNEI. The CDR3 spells CASSGGTGGGYNEQFF. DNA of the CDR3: TGTGCCAGCAGTGGCGGGACAGGGGGGGGATACAATGAGCAGTTCTTC.

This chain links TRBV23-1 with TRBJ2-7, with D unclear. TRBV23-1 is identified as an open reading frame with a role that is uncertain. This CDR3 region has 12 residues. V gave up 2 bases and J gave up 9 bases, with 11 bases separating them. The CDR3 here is CASSQASSGQYF. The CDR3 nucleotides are TGCGCCAGCAGTCAAGCGTCTTCCGGGCAGTACTTC.

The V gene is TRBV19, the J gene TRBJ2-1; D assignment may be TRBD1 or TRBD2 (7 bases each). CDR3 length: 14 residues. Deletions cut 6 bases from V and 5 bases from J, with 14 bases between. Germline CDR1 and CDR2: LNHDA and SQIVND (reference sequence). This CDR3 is CASRYRGGDNEQFF. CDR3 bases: TGTGCCAGTAGATACAGGGGAGGGGACAATGAGCAGTTCTTC. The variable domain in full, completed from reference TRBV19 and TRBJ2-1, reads DGGITQSPKYLFRKEGQNVTLSCEQNLNHDAMYWYRQDPGQGLRLIYYSQIVNDFQKGDIAEGYSVSREKKESFPLTVTSAQKNPTAFYLCASRYRGGDNEQFFGPGTRLTVL.

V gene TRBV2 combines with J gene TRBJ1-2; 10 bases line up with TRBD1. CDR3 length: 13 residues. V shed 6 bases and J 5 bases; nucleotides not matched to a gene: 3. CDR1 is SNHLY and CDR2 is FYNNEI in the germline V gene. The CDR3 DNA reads TGTGCCAGCAGCGGGACAGGGGCTTATGGCTACACCTTC. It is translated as CASSGTGAYGYTF.